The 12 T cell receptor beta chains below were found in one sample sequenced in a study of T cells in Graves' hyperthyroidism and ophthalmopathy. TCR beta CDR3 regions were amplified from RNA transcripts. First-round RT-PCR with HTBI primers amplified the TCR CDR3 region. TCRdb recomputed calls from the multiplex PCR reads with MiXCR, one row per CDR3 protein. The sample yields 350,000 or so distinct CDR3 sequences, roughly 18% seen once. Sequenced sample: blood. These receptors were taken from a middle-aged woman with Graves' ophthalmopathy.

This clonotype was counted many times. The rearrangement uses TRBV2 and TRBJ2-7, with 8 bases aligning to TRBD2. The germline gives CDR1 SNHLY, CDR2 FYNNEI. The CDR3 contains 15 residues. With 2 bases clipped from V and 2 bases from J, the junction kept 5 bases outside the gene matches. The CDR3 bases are TGTGCCAGCAGTGAAAACACTAGCGGAGCCTACGAGCAGTACTTC. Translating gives CASSENTSGAYEQYF.

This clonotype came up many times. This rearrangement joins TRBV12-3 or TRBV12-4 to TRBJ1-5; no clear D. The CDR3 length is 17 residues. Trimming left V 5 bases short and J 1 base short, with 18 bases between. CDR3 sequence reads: CASSPKSRGSSNQPQHF. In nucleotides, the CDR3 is TGTGCCAGCAGTCCCAAGAGTCGGGGATCGAGCAATCAGCCCCAGCATTTT.

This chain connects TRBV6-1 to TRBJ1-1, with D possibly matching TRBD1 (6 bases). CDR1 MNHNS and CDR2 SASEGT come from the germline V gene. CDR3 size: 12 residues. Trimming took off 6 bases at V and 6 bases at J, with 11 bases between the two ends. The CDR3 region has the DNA TGTGCCAGCAGAGCGGACAGCTCTGAAGCTTTCTTT. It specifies CASRADSSEAFF.

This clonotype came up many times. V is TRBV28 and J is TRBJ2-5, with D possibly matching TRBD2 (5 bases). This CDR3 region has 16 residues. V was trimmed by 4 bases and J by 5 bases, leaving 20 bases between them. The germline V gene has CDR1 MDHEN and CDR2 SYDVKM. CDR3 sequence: CASSWAVSPPGETQYF. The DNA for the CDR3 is TGTGCCAGCAGTTGGGCTGTCTCGCCCCCGGGGGAGACCCAGTACTTC.

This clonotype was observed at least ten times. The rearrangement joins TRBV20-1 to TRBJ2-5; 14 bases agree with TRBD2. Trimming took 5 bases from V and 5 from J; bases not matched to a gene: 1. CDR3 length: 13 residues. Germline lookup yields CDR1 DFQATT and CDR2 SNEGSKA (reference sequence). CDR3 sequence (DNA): TGCAGTGCTTGGACTAGCGGGAGGGAGACCCAGTACTTC. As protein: CSAWTSGRETQYF.

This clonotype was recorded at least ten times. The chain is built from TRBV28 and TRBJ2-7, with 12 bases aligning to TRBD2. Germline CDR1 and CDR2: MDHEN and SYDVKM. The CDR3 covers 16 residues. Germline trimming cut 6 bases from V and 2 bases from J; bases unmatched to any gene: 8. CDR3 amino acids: CASSPRLAGVPYEQYF. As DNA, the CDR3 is TGTGCCAGCAGCCCCCGACTAGCGGGGGTTCCCTACGAGCAGTACTTC.

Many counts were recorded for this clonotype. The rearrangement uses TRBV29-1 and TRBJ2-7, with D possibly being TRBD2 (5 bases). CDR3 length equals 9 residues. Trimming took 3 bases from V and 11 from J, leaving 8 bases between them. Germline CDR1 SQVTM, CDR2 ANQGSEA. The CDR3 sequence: CSVETGKYF. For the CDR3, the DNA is TGCAGCGTTGAGACGGGGAAGTACTTC.

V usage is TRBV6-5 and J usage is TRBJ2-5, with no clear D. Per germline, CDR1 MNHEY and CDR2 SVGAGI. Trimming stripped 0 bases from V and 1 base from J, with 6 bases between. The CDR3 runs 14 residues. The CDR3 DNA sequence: TGTGCCAGCAGTTACTCGCACCTCCAAGAGACCCAGTACTTC. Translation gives CASSYSHLQETQYF.

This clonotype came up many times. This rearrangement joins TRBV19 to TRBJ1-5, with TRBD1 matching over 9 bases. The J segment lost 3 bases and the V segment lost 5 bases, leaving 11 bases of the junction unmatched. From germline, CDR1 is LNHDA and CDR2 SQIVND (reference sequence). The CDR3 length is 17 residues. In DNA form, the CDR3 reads TGTGCCAGTAGTCCGGGACAGGGTTTTGACGCCAATCAGCCCCAGCATTTT. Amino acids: CASSPGQGFDANQPQHF. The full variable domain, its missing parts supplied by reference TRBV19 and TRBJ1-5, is DGGITQSPKYLFRKEGQNVTLSCEQNLNHDAMYWYRQDPGQGLRLIYYSQIVNDFQKGDIAEGYSVSREKKESFPLTVTSAQKNPTAFYLCASSPGQGFDANQPQHFGDGTRLSIL.

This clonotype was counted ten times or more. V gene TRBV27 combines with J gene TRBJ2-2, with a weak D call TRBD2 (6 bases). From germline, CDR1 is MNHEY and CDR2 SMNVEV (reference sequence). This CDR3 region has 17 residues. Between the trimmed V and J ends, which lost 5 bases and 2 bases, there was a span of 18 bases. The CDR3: CASSPITGTLNTGELFF. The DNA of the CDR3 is TGTGCCAGCAGTCCAATAACCGGGACTTTAAACACCGGGGAGCTGTTTTTT.

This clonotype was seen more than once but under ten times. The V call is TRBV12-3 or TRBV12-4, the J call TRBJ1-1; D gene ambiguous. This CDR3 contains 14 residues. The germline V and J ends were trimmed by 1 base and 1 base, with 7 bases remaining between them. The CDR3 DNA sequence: TGTGCCAGCAGTTTAGGGCTCGAGAACACTGAAGCTTTCTTT. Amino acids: CASSLGLENTEAFF.

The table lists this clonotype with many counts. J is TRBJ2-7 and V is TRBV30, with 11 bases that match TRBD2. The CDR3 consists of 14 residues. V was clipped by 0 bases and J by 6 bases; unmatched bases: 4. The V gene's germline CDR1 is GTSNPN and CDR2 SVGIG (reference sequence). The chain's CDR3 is CAWSVFSGRAEQYF. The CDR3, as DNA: TGTGCCTGGAGTGTGTTTAGCGGGAGGGCCGAGCAGTACTTC. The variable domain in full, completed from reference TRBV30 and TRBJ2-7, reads SQTIHQWPATLVQPVGSPLSLECTVEGTSNPNLYWYRQAAGRGLQLLFYSVGIGQISSEVPQNLSASRPQDRQFILSSKKLLLSDSGFYLCAWSVFSGRAEQYFGPGTRLTVT.